These 24 T cell receptor beta chains came from one sample sequenced in a study of human T cells and chemical hapten exposure (dated by TCRdb to the early 2020s). The time point label, as the study defines it: pre-sensitization, week 0. The label giving this sample's treatment or condition can be read as: therapeutic diphenylcyclopropenone sensitization with weekly scalp DPC. The receptor library was made with RACE. TCRdb records NextSeq 500 as the sequencer. The public sequencing data were trimmed at Q25 with fastp and processed into clonotypes with MiXCR by TCRdb, which kept only in-frame beta chains. Every CDR3 protein is listed once, alongside the most common genes and DNA of its rows. The sample table contains 65,000 to 70,000 distinct CDR3 sequences; only one count was recorded for approximately 11% of them. The ten most abundant clones make up roughly 5% of the sample. The sequencing here drew on whole blood, taken in connection with sensitization to the hapten diphenylcyclopropenone (DPC). Source of these receptors: a woman aged 45-65 years with alopecia areata. Some clones in this sample may be carry-over from other donors' samples.

The J gene is TRBJ1-2, the V gene TRBV14, with D maybe TRBD1 (6 bases). Germline V gives CDR1 SGHDN, CDR2 FVKESK. V lost 0 bases and J 5 bases, leaving 13 bases between the germline ends. The CDR3 consists of 15 residues. The CDR3, as DNA: TGTGCCAGCAGCCAAGATCAGGGGTGGTCGTATGGCTACACCTTC. It is translated as CASSQDQGWSYGYTF.

At least ten counts were recorded for this clonotype. The V call is TRBV18, the J call TRBJ2-1; D is ambiguous. The CDR3 length is 13 residues. Trimming cost V 3 bases and J 0 bases, with 3 bases left between them. CDR1 is KGHSH, CDR2 LQKENI, per germline. The DNA for the CDR3 is TGTGCCAGCTCACCCCCCTCCTACAATGAGCAGTTCTTC. This gives the protein CASSPPSYNEQFF. Together with reference TRBV18 and TRBJ2-1, the CDR3 gives the full variable domain: NAGVMQNPRHLVRRRGQEARLRCSPMKGHSHVYWYRQLPEEGLKFMVYLQKENIIDESGMPKERFSAEFPKEGPSILRIQQVVRGDSAAYFCASSPPSYNEQFFGPGTRLTVL.

This clonotype was observed at least ten times. The J gene is TRBJ2-4, the V gene TRBV18; 8 bases are a match to TRBD2. This CDR3 is 13 amino acids long. Germline V gene lookup returns CDR1 KGHSH and CDR2 LQKENI. V lost 3 bases to trimming and J lost 12 bases; unmatched junction nucleotides: 7. CDR3 sequence (DNA): TGTGCCAGCTCACCGGGGTGGCGGGAGGATCAGTACTTC. As protein: CASSPGWREDQYF.

On this clonotype itself: This could be a read error, since a much larger clone is one nucleotide away. The conserved final phenylalanine or tryptophan is absent from the CDR3, which likely points to a read error. This sequence joins TRBV29-1 and TRBJ2-5; no definite D call. The CDR3 is 15 residues long. CDR1 and CDR2 (germline): SQVTM, ANQGSEA. Deletions cut 4 bases from V and 5 bases from J, with 20 bases between. The CDR3 DNA reads as TGCAGCGTTGGGGGTGGTACGCTTATTTCGGAGACCCAGTACTAC. Translated: CSVGGGTLISETQYY.

There are a few counts of this clonotype. The chain is built from TRBV5-6 and TRBJ2-1, with 9 positions matching TRBD2. Germline-derived CDR1 and CDR2 are SGHDT and YYEEEE. J gave up 0 bases and V 1 base, and 5 bases lay outside the gene matches. This CDR3 is built from 17 residues. The CDR3 spells CASSLFSGGLSYNEQFF. The CDR3 DNA reads TGTGCCAGCAGCTTGTTTAGCGGGGGCCTCTCCTACAATGAGCAGTTCTTC.

A few counts support this clonotype. This sequence joins TRBV7-6 and TRBJ1-1; 7 positions match TRBD1. CDR3 length: 14 amino acids. Germline-derived CDR1 and CDR2 are SGHVS and FNYEAQ. V lost 6 bases to trimming and J lost 0 bases; unmatched junction nucleotides: 4. The CDR3, as DNA: TGTGCCAGCAGTTCCCAGGGGGTGAACACTGAAGCTTTCTTT. This translates into CASSSQGVNTEAFF. Using reference TRBV7-6 and TRBJ1-1 for the parts outside the CDR3, the full variable domain is GAGVSQSPRYKVTKRGQDVALRCDPISGHVSLYWYRQALGQGPEFLTYFNYEAQQDKSGLPNDRFSAERPEGSISTLTIQRTEQRDSAMYRCASSSQGVNTEAFFGQGTRLTVV.

The count of this clonotype is one. Being one base from a much bigger clone, this may be a read error. The chain recombines TRBV19 with TRBJ2-1; 10 bases agree with TRBD2. The CDR3 consists of 17 residues. CDR1 and CDR2 (germline): LNHDA, SQIVND (reference sequence). CDR3 amino acids: CASSISGRVSSYNGQFF. The CDR3 DNA follows: TGTGCCAGTAGTATCAGCGGGAGGGTGAGCTCCTACAATGGGCAGTTCTTC.

This clonotype appeared a few times. The chain has TRBV29-1 and TRBJ1-1, with D uncertain. The CDR3 covers 12 residues. The germline V gene encodes CDR1 SQVTM and CDR2 ANQGSEA. V was pared by 8 bases and J by 1 base, with 11 bases between. In DNA, the CDR3 is TGCAGCACGACGACGGGGAACACTGAAGCTTTCTTT. It yields the protein CSTTTGNTEAFF.

This clonotype was recorded a few times. This sequence joins TRBV28 and TRBJ1-5, with 12 bases that match TRBD1. V was clipped by 7 bases and J by 6 bases; unmatched bases: 4. The CDR3 sequence is 14 residues long. Germline V gene sequence: CDR1 MDHEN, CDR2 SYDVKM. The DNA for the CDR3 is TGTGCCAGCACCCGGGGACAGGGGGCTCAGCCCCAGCATTTT. Its protein is CASTRGQGAQPQHF.

This clonotype was found many times. The chain combines TRBV29-1 with TRBJ2-3; 13 nucleotides line up with TRBD2. The germline CDR1 and CDR2 sequences are SQVTM and ANQGSEA. The CDR3 has 16 residues. The J segment lost 0 bases and the V segment lost 3 bases, leaving 3 bases of the junction unmatched. The CDR3 sequence is CSVEGLAGSSTDTQYF. CDR3 sequence (DNA): TGCAGCGTTGAGGGACTAGCGGGAAGTAGCACAGATACGCAGTATTTT.

At least ten counts were recorded for this clonotype. The V gene is TRBV6-5, the J gene TRBJ1-4; 9 nucleotides agree with TRBD1. Germline assignment: CDR1 MNHEY and CDR2 SVGAGI. The length of the CDR3 is 19 residues. After removal of 2 bases from V and 0 bases from J, the junction contained 10 bases not matched to a gene. CDR3 protein: CASSYTWDREEATNEKLFF. Here the CDR3 DNA reads TGTGCCAGCAGTTACACTTGGGACAGGGAGGAGGCAACTAATGAAAAACTGTTTTTT.

This clonotype has at least ten counts. The chain couples TRBV11-2 to TRBJ2-7; 8 bases line up with TRBD2. CDR1 and CDR2 from the germline V gene are SGHAT and FQNNGV. V lost 4 bases, J lost 5 bases, and 13 bases stayed unmatched. The CDR3 runs 16 residues. The CDR3, as DNA: TGTGCCAGCAGCTCCCGTCGGGAGGGGAGGTGGGACGAGCAGTACTTC. This codes for CASSSRREGRWDEQYF. Filled out from reference TRBV11-2 and TRBJ2-7, the complete variable domain reads EAGVAQSPRYKIIEKRQSVAFWCNPISGHATLYWYQQILGQGPKLLIQFQNNGVVDDSQLPKDRFSAERLKGVDSTLKIQPAKLEDSAVYLCASSSRREGRWDEQYFGPGTRLTVT.

This clonotype was recorded at least ten times. The rearrangement joins TRBV19 to TRBJ2-3; maybe TRBD2 (6 bases). CDR1 and CDR2 from the germline V gene are LNHDA and SQIVND (reference sequence). Trimming took off 4 bases at V and 2 bases at J, with 16 bases between the two ends. The length of the CDR3 is 16 residues. The DNA of the CDR3 is TGTGCCAGTAGTACCCGCCCCCGGGAGTCCACAGATACGCAGTATTTT. This encodes CASSTRPRESTDTQYF.

This clonotype was recorded a few times. This sequence joins TRBV7-3 and TRBJ2-2, with TRBD2 identical over 7 bases. Germline assignment: CDR1 SGHTA and CDR2 FQGTGA. CDR3 length: 14 residues. V lost 6 bases and J lost 5; bases outside the gene matches: 6. The CDR3 protein is CASSPTSFTGELFF. The CDR3 DNA sequence: TGTGCCAGCAGTCCGACTAGCTTTACCGGGGAGCTGTTTTTT. The whole variable domain, filled in from reference TRBV7-3 and TRBJ2-2, reads GAGVSQTPSNKVTEKGKYVELRCDPISGHTALYWYRQSLGQGPEFLIYFQGTGAADDSGLPNDRFFAVRPEGSVSTLKIQRTERGDSAVYLCASSPTSFTGELFFGEGSRLTVL.

This clonotype was counted at least ten times. The chain joins TRBV18 to TRBJ1-4, with D maybe TRBD1 (5 bases). The CDR3 has 14 residues. Deletions cut 3 bases from V and 8 bases from J, with 13 bases between. CDR1 is KGHSH, CDR2 LQKENI, per germline. CDR3 residues: CASSPTGPSEKLFF. DNA of the CDR3: TGTGCCAGCTCACCTACGGGGCCTAGCGAAAAACTGTTTTTT.

The table lists this clonotype with many counts. V gene TRBV7-2 combines with J gene TRBJ2-1; 8 bases map to TRBD2. The V and J ends lost 0 bases and 0 bases, in that order; junction bases with no gene match: 1. The germline V gene has CDR1 SGHTA and CDR2 FQGNSA. CDR3 length: 16 residues. CDR3 DNA: TGTGCCAGCAGCTTAGCGGGGACTAGCTCCTACAATGAGCAGTTCTTC. Residues: CASSLAGTSSYNEQFF.

This clonotype was counted many times. This chain connects TRBV4-3 to TRBJ1-5; D remains unclear. This CDR3 is built from 14 residues. The V gene lost 2 bases and the J gene lost 4 bases, with 9 bases spanning the gap. Germline V CDR1 and CDR2: LGHNA, YSLEER. Here the CDR3 DNA reads TGCGCCAGCAGCCAATCCAGGACGAATCAGCCCCAGCATTTT. Translated: CASSQSRTNQPQHF.

CDR3 region: CASSLRLAGMNEQFF. CDR3 bases: TGTGCCAGCAGCTTAAGACTAGCGGGAATGAATGAGCAGTTCTTC. The J gene is TRBJ2-1, the V gene TRBV11-3; 11 bases are shared with TRBD2. In germline, CDR1 is SGHNT, CDR2 YENEEA. J lost 7 bases, V lost 2 bases, and 4 bases had no gene match. The CDR3 runs to 15 residues.

This clonotype was counted a few times. This sequence joins TRBV6-2 or TRBV6-3 and TRBJ2-7; 8 bases match TRBD1. V dropped 6 bases and J dropped 0; count of bases not matched to a gene: 7. The CDR3 sequence is 15 residues long. Germline CDR1 reads MNHEY; CDR2 reads SVGEGT. CDR3: CASRMGQAFSYEQYF. The CDR3 bases are TGTGCCAGCAGAATGGGACAGGCTTTCTCCTACGAGCAGTACTTC.

In its sample, this clonotype was seen a few times. The chain links TRBV24-1 to TRBJ2-2; tentatively, D is TRBD2 (6 bases). Germline CDR1 is KGHDR and CDR2 is SFDVKD. V was clipped by 5 bases and J by 1 base, with 19 bases between them. The CDR3 loop spans 18 amino acids. The CDR3 DNA sequence: TGTGCCACCAGTGGTTCCCCGGGAGACGCCGGGAACACCGGGGAGCTGTTTTTT. Translation: CATSGSPGDAGNTGELFF.

The sample holds many counts of this clonotype. The CDR3 loop is CSATGTLVGSNQPQHF. The CDR3 nucleotides are TGCAGTGCTACCGGGACCTTAGTGGGCTCAAATCAGCCCCAGCATTTT. The rearrangement links TRBV20-1 to TRBJ1-5; D might be TRBD1 (5 bases). V was cut by 4 bases and J by 4 bases, with 20 bases left in between. The V gene's germline CDR1 is DFQATT and CDR2 SNEGSKA (reference sequence). The CDR3 runs 16 residues.

This clonotype was detected many times. The chain carries TRBV20-1 and TRBJ1-1; D is unresolved. The CDR3 is made up of 14 amino acids. Per germline, CDR1 DFQATT and CDR2 SNEGSKA (reference sequence). The CDR3 sequence: CSETIGQVDTEAFF. The CDR3 DNA reads as TGCAGCGAAACGATCGGCCAGGTGGACACTGAAGCTTTCTTT.

The chain combines TRBV12-3 or TRBV12-4 with TRBJ1-5; weak D call: TRBD1 (6 bases). The length of the CDR3 is 15 residues. With 7 bases removed from V and 3 bases from J, the gap between germline ends came to 16 bases. The CDR3 reads CASTLGGGPNQPQHF. The CDR3 bases are TGTGCCAGCACCCTAGGGGGGGGACCCAATCAGCCCCAGCATTTT.

This clonotype was counted between two and nine times. The chain recombines TRBV5-4 with TRBJ1-2, with TRBD1 as a possible D gene (5 bases). Per germline, CDR1 SGHNT and CDR2 YYREEE (reference sequence). The V gene lost 4 bases and the J gene lost 2 bases, with 18 bases spanning the gap. The CDR3 loop spans 16 amino acids. The CDR3 protein is CASSPRPRAENYGYTF. As DNA, the CDR3 is TGTGCCAGCAGCCCACGACCCAGGGCGGAAAACTATGGCTACACCTTC.